What follows describes a single T cell receptor (beta chain). The antigen is unknown. This sample was taken from a study of CD8 T cells in Susac syndrome. Study-level points and caveats: TCR sequencing and HLA analysis covered a relatively small number of individuals.

Germline V gene lookup returns CDR1 DFQATT and CDR2 SNEGSKA (reference sequence). V trimming: 2 bases; J trimming: 9 bases; junction bases outside the gene matches: 7. The CDR3 is made up of 14 amino acids. RNA totalling about 0.5 to 1 ug underwent reverse transcription with random hexamers. TCRdb ran MiXCR on the immunoSEQ multiplex PCR reads and lists one entry per CDR3 protein. Of about 430,000 distinct CDR3 sequences in the sample, more than 80% were seen once. In the multiple sclerosis control group, patients were treatment-naive and had stable or active relapsing-remitting disease. Bulk CD8+ and CD4+ cells came from magnetic negative isolation; CD8+ TEMRA by FACS.

V and J are TRBV20-1 and TRBJ2-4, with 10 bases aligning to TRBD2. The clonotype was recovered from a human donor with multiple sclerosis. What was sequenced was CD8+ T cells from PBMCs. In DNA form, the CDR3 reads TGCAGTGCTAGAAAGCTAGCGGGGGTGAGCATTCAGTACTTC. Amino acids: CSARKLAGVSIQYF.